This TCR beta chain was identified in a study of blood T cell repertoires in COVID-19. On the study more broadly: Sites in the United States, Italy and Spain provided acute and convalescent COVID-19 samples. PBMCs, B-cell-depleted T cells, or T cells provided the cDNA or gDNA that made up the material.

In the authors' methods: Reference gene primers were amplified, and this amplification served to estimate nucleated cell counts. Libraries were prepared by immunoSEQ multiplex PCR; TCRdb keeps only in-frame clonotypes and omits some of them. V, J and clone size were drawn from that table, and D and trimming were deduced from the DNA. The sample contains around 94,000 clones, approximately 83% of which appear only once. V was shortened by 0 bases and J by 1 base, with 7 bases between the two germline ends. CDR1 and CDR2 from the germline V gene are SGHDT and YYEEEE. CDR3 length: 14 residues. The sequence came from a man in his fifties or sixties with acute or convalescent COVID-19. The sequencing sample was made of peripheral blood. This chain uses TRBV5-6 with TRBJ2-5; TRBD1 might be the D (5 bases). In DNA, the CDR3 is TGTGCCAGCAGCTTGGGACAGCCCCAAGAGACCCAGTACTTC. Translating it yields CASSLGQPQETQYF.